Following are 17 T cell receptor beta chains from one sample sequenced in a study of T cell responses to AZD1222 COVID-19 vaccine. The assay was immunoSEQ multiplex PCR, and TCRdb's table has in-frame clones only and misses some. Altogether over 95,000 clones are present, just over 90% being singletons, with the ten largest covering 4.5%. This sample comprised peripheral blood, obtained on day 0 of AZD1222 vaccination. The receptors were gathered from an adult in good health.

This sequence joins TRBV5-5 and TRBJ1-1; 7 bases map to TRBD1. The CDR3 loop spans 13 amino acids. Per germline, CDR1 SGHKS and CDR2 YYEKEE (reference sequence). V lost 0 bases and J lost 11; bases outside the gene matches: 7. The CDR3 is CASSLVAGGMAFF. The DNA for the CDR3 is TGTGCCAGCAGCTTGGTGGCAGGGGGGATGGCTTTCTTT.

The V gene is TRBV9, the J gene TRBJ1-2; D perhaps matches TRBD1 (5 bases). The CDR3 covers 13 residues. Germline V lookup: CDR1 SGDLS, CDR2 YYNGEE. Trimming took off 3 bases at V and 4 bases at J, with 10 bases between the two ends. The chain's CDR3 is CASSETVTYGYTF. The CDR3 coding sequence is TGTGCCAGCAGCGAGACAGTAACCTATGGCTACACCTTC.

This clone was seen once. The chain employs TRBV5-1 and TRBJ2-5; 9 positions agree with TRBD2. The V gene end was trimmed by 0 bases and the J gene end by 2 bases; junction bases not matched to a gene: 5. This CDR3 contains 16 residues. Germline V lookup: CDR1 SGHRS, CDR2 YFSETQ. The CDR3 region has the DNA TGCGCCAGCAGCTTGGGGCTAGCGGGGAGGCAAGAGACCCAGTACTTC. Its protein is CASSLGLAGRQETQYF.

This clone was observed once. V usage is TRBV4-3 and J usage is TRBJ2-7; D gene ambiguous. Looked up from germline, CDR1 is LGHNA and CDR2 is YSLEER. CDR3 size: 14 residues. V was trimmed by 0 bases and J by 2 bases, leaving 8 bases between them. The CDR3: CASSQDRRAYEQYF. The CDR3 nucleotides read TGCGCCAGCAGCCAAGACAGGCGAGCCTACGAGCAGTACTTC.

The chain couples TRBV24-1 to TRBJ2-7; D uncertain. CDR3 length: 9 residues. CDR1 KGHDR and CDR2 SFDVKD come from the germline V gene. CDR3 coding DNA: TGTGGTTTGGGCTACGAGCAGTACTTC. This translates into CGLGYEQYF.

The chain combines TRBV7-2 with TRBJ2-7, with a weak D call TRBD1 (5 bases). The CDR3 is 13 amino acids. Germline V lookup: CDR1 SGHTA, CDR2 FQGNSA. The V gene lost 3 bases and the J gene lost 5 bases, with 11 bases spanning the gap. CDR3 in DNA: TGTGCCAGCAGCTTGCCAGGGATCCACGAGCAGTACTTC. This sequence encodes CASSLPGIHEQYF.

The V and J genes are TRBV6-2 or TRBV6-3 and TRBJ1-4, with D possibly TRBD1 on 6 matching bases. CDR1 and CDR2 from the germline V gene are MNHEY and SVGEGT. V lost 2 bases, J lost 2 bases, and 12 bases lay in between. The CDR3 sequence is 16 residues long. Written as DNA, the CDR3 is TGTGCCAGCAGTTACGGACAGCTCCTCACTAATGAAAAACTGTTTTTT. Residues: CASSYGQLLTNEKLFF.

The chain carries TRBV18 and TRBJ1-1, with D possibly TRBD1 on 6 matching bases. This CDR3 contains 16 residues. Looked up from germline, CDR1 is KGHSH and CDR2 is LQKENI. V lost 1 base and J 0 bases, leaving 12 bases between the germline ends. The CDR3 loop reads CASSPLAGDMNTEAFF. The CDR3 nucleotides are TGTGCCAGCTCACCACTCGCAGGGGACATGAACACTGAAGCTTTCTTT.

Notes on this clone: Within the sample, other DNA sequences also encode this same CDR3. This chain uses TRBV7-2 with TRBJ1-1; D unclear. Trimming removed 0 bases from V and 1 base from J, with 3 bases in between. The CDR3 extends over 13 amino acids. The germline V gene encodes CDR1 SGHTA and CDR2 FQGNSA. The CDR3 region has the DNA TGTGCCAGCAGCTTAGCCAGGAACACTGAAGCTTTCTTT. It specifies CASSLARNTEAFF.

V usage is TRBV4-1 and J usage is TRBJ2-7; D may correspond to TRBD1 or TRBD2 (5 bases each). Trimming pared 1 base from V and 0 bases from J, leaving 13 bases between. CDR3 length equals 16 residues. The germline CDR1 and CDR2 sequences are MGHRA and YSYEKL. The CDR3 bases are TGCGCCAGCAGCCAAGTTTGGGCAGGGACCTCCTACGAGCAGTACTTC. It specifies CASSQVWAGTSYEQYF.

The rearrangement links TRBV19 to TRBJ1-4; 7 nucleotides agree with TRBD1. The junction had 4 bases not matched to a gene; V was cut back by 4 bases and J by 2 bases. Per the germline V gene, CDR1 is LNHDA and CDR2 is SQIVND (reference sequence). This CDR3 spans 15 amino acids. CDR3 nucleotides: TGTGCCAGTAGTAGCCCCAGGGGGACTAATGAAAAACTGTTTTTT. Residues: CASSSPRGTNEKLFF.

In DNA form, the CDR3 reads TGTGCCAGCAGCCCCTCGGGGGCAGGGAGCTCTGGAAACACCATATATTTT. Translated: CASSPSGAGSSGNTIYF. This rearrangement joins TRBV7-6 to TRBJ1-3; D might be TRBD1 (6 bases). Between the trimmed V and J ends, which lost 5 bases and 0 bases, there was a span of 17 bases. This CDR3 spans 17 amino acids. Germline lookup yields CDR1 SGHVS and CDR2 FNYEAQ.

V and J are TRBV29-1 and TRBJ2-7, with 7 bases fitting TRBD1. There are 13 residues in the CDR3. Trimming took 7 bases from V and 6 from J; bases not matched to a gene: 12. CDR1 and CDR2 (germline): SQVTM, ANQGSEA. The CDR3 sequence: CSALQGSWGEQYF. The CDR3 DNA sequence: TGCAGCGCCCTACAGGGGAGTTGGGGCGAGCAGTACTTC.

V is TRBV5-6 and J is TRBJ1-1; 8 nucleotides agree with TRBD1. The CDR3 covers 15 residues. Germline V gives CDR1 SGHDT, CDR2 YYEEEE. The ends lost 0 bases at V and 3 bases at J; junction bases unmatched: 4. The CDR3 nucleotides are TGTGCCAGCAGCTTGGCCCACAGGGGGTACACTGAAGCTTTCTTT. This codes for CASSLAHRGYTEAFF.

The rearrangement joins TRBV28 to TRBJ2-2, with 8 bases that match TRBD1. Germline trimming cut 4 bases from V and 3 bases from J; bases unmatched to any gene: 13. The CDR3 runs to 18 residues. Germline V gene lookup returns CDR1 MDHEN and CDR2 SYDVKM. In DNA, the CDR3 is TGTGCCAGCAGTTCCGCGGGCAGGGGGCCGGAGGACACCGGGGAGCTGTTTTTT. Encoded protein: CASSSAGRGPEDTGELFF.

This chain joins TRBV7-8 and TRBJ1-1; 8 bases agree with TRBD1. The germline gives CDR1 SGHVS, CDR2 FQNEAQ. This CDR3 has 13 residues. V was pared by 0 bases and J by 7 bases, with 1 base of the junction left unmatched. Written as DNA, the CDR3 is TGTGCCAGCAGCTTAGCGGGACAGGATGAAGCTTTCTTT. Translated, it gives CASSLAGQDEAFF.

This rearrangement joins TRBV6-5 to TRBJ2-7, with 8 bases that match TRBD1. The V and J ends lost 2 bases and 4 bases, in that order; junction bases with no gene match: 7. From germline, CDR1 is MNHEY and CDR2 SVGAGI. This CDR3 spans 15 amino acids. The CDR3 DNA sequence: TGTGCCAGCAGTTACCACCCGCAGGGGGCTTACGAGCAGTACTTC. Translation: CASSYHPQGAYEQYF.